This T cell receptor (beta chain) was observed in a study of glioma-infiltrating T cells. TCR alpha and beta CDR3 regions were amplified from RNA using iRepertoire nested multiplex PCR. One-step reverse transcription and amplification started from about 100-400 ng of tissue mRNA or PBMC total RNA. Using its own MiXCR run on the multiplex PCR reads, TCRdb lists one record per CDR3 protein. This sample has approximately 100,000 distinct CDR3 sequences; less than 30% occur once, and the top ten carry 35%. This clonotype was seen many times. Its target is not known. Study outcomes and limitations: Very few CDR3 sequences were shared between tissue and blood. Non-neoplastic patients had below-expected tissue-blood divergence, while all gliomas exceeded expectation.

V lost 7 bases, J lost 0 bases, and 12 bases lay in between. The CDR3 spans 14 residues. CDR1 and CDR2 (germline): MNHEY, SMNVEV (reference sequence). The gene calls are TRBV27 and TRBJ1-1; a weak D match, TRBD1 (6 bases). The TCR sequence derives from a human donor with low-grade glioma or glioblastoma, undergoing nonglioma brain surgery, or in good health (not recorded which). Sequencing was done on a sample of glioma tissue, nonneoplastic brain tissue, or PBMCs (not recorded which). The CDR3 is CASIDRPMNTEAFF. In nucleotides, the CDR3 is TGTGCCAGCATCGACAGGCCGATGAACACTGAAGCTTTCTTT.